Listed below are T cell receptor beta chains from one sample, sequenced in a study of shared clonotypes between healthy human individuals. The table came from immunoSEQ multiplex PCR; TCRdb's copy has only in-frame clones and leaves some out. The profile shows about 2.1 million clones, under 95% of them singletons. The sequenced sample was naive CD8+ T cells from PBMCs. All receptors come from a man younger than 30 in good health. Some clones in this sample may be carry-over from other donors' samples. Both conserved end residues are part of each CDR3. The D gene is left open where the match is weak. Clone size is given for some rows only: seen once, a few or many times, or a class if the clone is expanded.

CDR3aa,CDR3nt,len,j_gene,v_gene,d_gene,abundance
CSVALPPGELFF,TGCAGCGTTGCTCTTCCGCCCGGGGAGCTGTTTTTT,12,TRBJ2-2,TRBV29-1,-,once
CASRARGAYGYTF,TGTGCCAGCAGGGCCCGTGGGGCCTATGGCTACACCTTC,13,TRBJ1-2,TRBV28,-,once
CASSLERDGIKSEAFF,TGTGCCAGCAGCTTAGAGCGGGACGGAATTAAGTCTGAAGCTTTCTTT,16,TRBJ1-1,TRBV11-2,-,-
CASRAGGLMGQPQHF,TGTGCCAGCAGGGCGGGGGGCTTGATGGGTCAGCCCCAGCATTTT,15,TRBJ1-5,TRBV2,-,few
CASSRLRSGGDEQFF,TGTGCCAGCAGCCGTCTCCGGTCAGGGGGCGATGAGCAGTTCTTC,15,TRBJ2-1,TRBV6-5,TRBD1,-
CASSTTPGDGQYF,TGTGCCAGCAGCACCACACCAGGGGATGGGCAGTACTTC,13,TRBJ2-7,TRBV14,-,-
CASSYSQGAYGYTF,TGTGCCAGCAGTTACTCACAGGGGGCCTATGGCTACACCTTC,14,TRBJ1-2,TRBV6-5,TRBD1,-
CASSEWVGRERDYEQYF,TGTGCCAGCAGTGAATGGGTGGGGAGGGAAAGGGACTACGAGCAGTACTTC,17,TRBJ2-7,TRBV6-1,TRBD2,-
CASSHTPHRGNEQFF,TGTGCCAGCAGCCACACCCCCCACAGGGGCAATGAGCAGTTCTTC,15,TRBJ2-1,TRBV28,TRBD1,-
CASNDSKGPYEQYF,TGTGCCAGCAACGACTCCAAGGGGCCTTACGAGCAGTACTTC,14,TRBJ2-7,TRBV28,-,-
CASSWSGRTLADTQYF,TGTGCCAGCAGCTGGAGCGGGAGGACGTTAGCAGATACGCAGTATTTT,16,TRBJ2-3,TRBV5-6,TRBD2,-
CAWSVSSTDEQFF,TGTGCCTGGAGTGTATCCAGCACCGATGAGCAGTTCTTC,13,TRBJ2-1,TRBV30,-,-
CASSLAAGPSYEQYF,TGTGCCAGCAGCTTAGCGGCAGGGCCATCCTACGAGCAGTACTTC,15,TRBJ2-7,TRBV7-9,-,-
CASSVGQGETFF,TGTGCCAGCAGCGTGGGACAGGGGGAGACTTTCTTT,12,TRBJ1-1,TRBV9,TRBD1,-
CASSLNRLNTEAFF,TGTGCCAGCAGTTTAAACAGGCTGAACACTGAAGCTTTCTTT,14,TRBJ1-1,TRBV27,-,-
CASKLDSSTDTQYF,TGTGCCAGCAAACTGGACAGTAGCACAGATACGCAGTATTTT,14,TRBJ2-3,TRBV28,-,-
CASRQSPGTGELFF,TGTGCCAGTCGACAATCCCCCGGCACCGGGGAGCTGTTTTTT,14,TRBJ2-2,TRBV19,-,once
CASSPGTGGNGELFF,TGTGCCAGCAGCCCCGGGACAGGGGGCAACGGGGAGCTGTTTTTT,15,TRBJ2-2,TRBV7-8,TRBD1,-
CASSLDAGSYEQYF,TGCGCCAGCAGCTTGGATGCCGGTTCCTACGAGCAGTACTTC,14,TRBJ2-7,TRBV5-1,-,-
CASSLEGSSYEQYF,TGTGCCAGCAGCTTGGAGGGGAGCTCCTACGAGCAGTACTTC,14,TRBJ2-7,TRBV5-8,-,-
CASSGDRKSSYNEQFF,TGTGCCAGCAGTGGGGACAGGAAAAGCTCCTACAATGAGCAGTTCTTC,16,TRBJ2-1,TRBV2,TRBD1,-
CASSPVAGHTDTQYF,TGTGCCAGCAGCCCGGTAGCGGGTCACACAGATACGCAGTATTTT,15,TRBJ2-3,TRBV7-2,TRBD2,-